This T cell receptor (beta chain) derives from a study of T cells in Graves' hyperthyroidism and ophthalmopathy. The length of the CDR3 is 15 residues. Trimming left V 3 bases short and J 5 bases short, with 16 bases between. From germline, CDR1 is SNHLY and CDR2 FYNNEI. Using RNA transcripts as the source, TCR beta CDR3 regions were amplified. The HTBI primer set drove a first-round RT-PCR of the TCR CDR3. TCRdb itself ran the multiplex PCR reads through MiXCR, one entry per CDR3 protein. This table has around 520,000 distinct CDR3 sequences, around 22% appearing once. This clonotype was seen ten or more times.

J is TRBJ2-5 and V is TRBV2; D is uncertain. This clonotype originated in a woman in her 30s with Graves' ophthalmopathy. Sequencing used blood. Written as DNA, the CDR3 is TGTGCCAGCAGTGACAATGGCAGATACGGGGAGACCCAGTACTTC. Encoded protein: CASSDNGRYGETQYF.